This record looks at one TCR beta chain sequence and its context. The record originates from a study of blood T cell repertoires in COVID-19. Authors' data handling: Reference gene primer amplification yielded estimated nucleated cell counts. TCRdb's table, derived via immunoSEQ multiplex PCR, lists solely in-frame clones and lacks some. V, J and clone size derive from that table, while D and trimming were established from the DNA sequence. This table has around 280,000 clones, around 88% appearing once. The ends were cut back, 4 bases at V and 3 bases at J, with 14 bases in the middle. The CDR3 consists of 14 residues. Germline V gene lookup returns CDR1 SGHRS and CDR2 YFSETQ. Participants, about 18 to 90 years old, spanned around 25 US areas. Clinical history as reported by participants underpinned cohort assignment. Each recovered donor of Cohort 3 presented with two negative PCRs, clearance, or symptom resolution.

The TCR comes from a middle-aged woman who had recovered from COVID-19. The chain couples TRBV5-1 to TRBJ2-7; the D gene is possibly TRBD1 (6 bases). Input material: PBMCs or T cells enriched from blood (not recorded which). The CDR3 region is CASSPHKGDYEQYF. In DNA, the CDR3 is TGCGCCAGCAGCCCACACAAGGGGGACTACGAGCAGTACTTC.